This T cell receptor beta chain was documented in a study of T-cell memory formation after mild COVID-19. This clonotype occurred a few times. Using its own MiXCR run on the 5' RACE reads, TCRdb lists one record per CDR3 protein. The profile covers around 450,000 distinct CDR3 sequences, with 20% appearing a single time and around 8% taken by the ten largest. The CDR3 has 13 residues. Germline CDR1 ENHRY, CDR2 SYGVKD. V lost 7 bases to trimming and J lost 4 bases; unmatched junction nucleotides: 6. The sequence came from an adult woman who had mild COVID-19 (a few samples of this study predate the infection). Cell type and time point are not known. The sequencing input was PBMCs or a T cell subset sorted from them (not recorded which). The V and J genes are TRBV10-3 and TRBJ1-1; TRBD1 aligns across 7 bases. CDR3 sequence: CAIKGAFSTEAFF. CDR3 nucleotides: TGTGCCATCAAGGGGGCTTTCAGCACTGAAGCTTTCTTT.